Presented here are 10 T cell receptor beta chains from one specimen sequenced in a study of T cells after yellow fever vaccination. MiXCR was run by TCRdb on the 5' RACE reads, yielding one entry per CDR3 protein. Of some 200,000 distinct CDR3 sequences detected, 9.5% to 11% appear once; the ten largest clones hold roughly a third. The source was CD8+ T cells sorted from PBMCs, collected 15 days after the yellow fever booster vaccination. These receptors were obtained from a man younger than 35 who received the YFV17D yellow fever vaccine.

The rearrangement joins TRBV6-2 or TRBV6-3 to TRBJ2-7; D unresolved. The germline gives CDR1 MNHEY, CDR2 SVGEGT. The CDR3 extends over 13 amino acids. Trimming cost V 0 bases and J 4 bases, with 7 bases left between them. In DNA form, the CDR3 reads TGTGCCAGCAGTTACTCGACGGGTTACGAGCAGTACTTC. This encodes CASSYSTGYEQYF.

The chain employs TRBV27 and TRBJ2-5, with D perhaps matching TRBD1 (6 bases). Germline lookup yields CDR1 MNHEY and CDR2 SMNVEV (reference sequence). This CDR3 spans 15 amino acids. V was cut by 3 bases and J by 3 bases, with 14 bases left in between. In nucleotides, the CDR3 is TGTGCCAGCAGTTTGGGGCAGGGGCTAGAAGAGACCCAGTACTTC. Amino acid sequence: CASSLGQGLEETQYF.

V and J are TRBV12-3 or TRBV12-4 and TRBJ1-2, with D unclear. Trimming removed 6 bases at V and 2 bases at J, with 4 bases between. CDR3 length: 11 residues. The DNA for the CDR3 is TGTGCCAGCAGCCGAAACTATGGCTACACCTTC. Its protein product is CASSRNYGYTF.

As regards this clonotype: A clone one base away is much larger, so this may be a read error. J is TRBJ2-3 and V is TRBV11-2; unclear D gene. The V and J ends lost 3 bases and 2 bases respectively, with 3 bases between them. Germline CDR1 reads SGHAT; CDR2 reads FQNNGV. The CDR3 is 12 amino acids. The CDR3 DNA follows: TGTGCCAGCAGCTTTTACACAGATACGCAGTATTTT. This encodes CASSFYTDTQYF.

The rearrangement links TRBV4-1 to TRBJ2-5, with TRBD1 matching 8 bases. In germline, CDR1 is MGHRA, CDR2 YSYEKL. This CDR3 comprises 18 residues. With V trimmed by 0 bases and J by 2 bases, 11 bases remained unmatched. In DNA, the CDR3 is TGCGCCAGCAGCCAAGAAAGGCGAGGACAGGGTCTACAAGAGACCCAGTACTTC. This translates into CASSQERRGQGLQETQYF.

This rearrangement joins TRBV10-3 to TRBJ2-1; TRBD2 matches 8 bases. The germline V gene encodes CDR1 ENHRY and CDR2 SYGVKD. Trimming cost V 5 bases and J 9 bases; bases outside gene matches: 12. The CDR3 has 15 residues. This CDR3 is CAISRAGAQVGEQFF. The CDR3 nucleotides are TGTGCCATCAGTAGAGCGGGGGCCCAAGTGGGTGAGCAGTTCTTC.

This clonotype was seen a few times. The chain recombines TRBV6-2 or TRBV6-3 with TRBJ2-7, with D uncertain. With 0 bases removed from V and 0 bases from J, the gap between germline ends came to 6 bases. The CDR3 sequence is 14 residues long. CDR1 MNHEY and CDR2 SVGEGT come from the germline V gene. This CDR3 is CASSYSRSSYEQYV. The CDR3 DNA is TGTGCCAGCAGTTACTCGCGCAGCTCCTACGAGCAGTACGTC.

This clonotype showed up many times. This chain joins TRBV7-9 and TRBJ2-7; D is perhaps TRBD2 (5 bases). The CDR3 totals 15 residues. V gave up 2 bases and J gave up 0 bases, with 11 bases separating them. Looked up from germline, CDR1 is SEHNR and CDR2 is FQNEAQ (reference sequence). The CDR3 loop reads CASSLFPGSSYEQYV. CDR3 bases: TGTGCCAGCAGCTTATTTCCTGGGAGCTCCTACGAGCAGTACGTC.

V and J are TRBV4-1 and TRBJ2-1, with D possibly TRBD2 on 6 matching bases. The germline V gene has CDR1 MGHRA and CDR2 YSYEKL. The CDR3 extends over 11 amino acids. With 5 bases removed from V and 9 bases from J, the gap between germline ends came to 8 bases. In DNA form, the CDR3 reads TGCGCCAGCAGCGTGGGAGGTGAGCAGTTCTTC. Its translation: CASSVGGEQFF.

The rearrangement uses TRBV4-2 and TRBJ2-2, with a tentative D call TRBD2 (7 bases). CDR3 length equals 18 residues. V lost 1 base and J 2 bases, leaving 17 bases between the germline ends. Germline-derived CDR1 and CDR2 are LGHNA and YNFKEQ. Here the CDR3 reads CASSQVESRGANTGELFF. The CDR3 DNA sequence: TGTGCCAGCAGCCAAGTGGAGTCACGGGGGGCCAACACCGGGGAGCTGTTTTTT.